This T cell receptor (beta chain) was sequenced during a study of blood T cell repertoires in COVID-19. Using immunoSEQ multiplex PCR, the repertoire was profiled, and TCRdb retains in-frame clones only, with some absent. Of 100,000 to 150,000 clones listed, less than 90% are singletons. Germline loops: CDR1 SGHAT, CDR2 FQNNGV. This CDR3 is 13 amino acids long. Trimming left V 6 bases short and J 4 bases short, with 11 bases between. The source of this sequence is a man between 60 and 75 years old with acute or convalescent COVID-19. The chain carries TRBV11-2 and TRBJ2-3, with D possibly being TRBD1 (5 bases). The sample consisted of peripheral blood. CDR3 region: CASSQLGPDTQYF. The CDR3 DNA sequence: TGTGCCAGCAGTCAATTGGGGCCAGATACGCAGTATTTT.